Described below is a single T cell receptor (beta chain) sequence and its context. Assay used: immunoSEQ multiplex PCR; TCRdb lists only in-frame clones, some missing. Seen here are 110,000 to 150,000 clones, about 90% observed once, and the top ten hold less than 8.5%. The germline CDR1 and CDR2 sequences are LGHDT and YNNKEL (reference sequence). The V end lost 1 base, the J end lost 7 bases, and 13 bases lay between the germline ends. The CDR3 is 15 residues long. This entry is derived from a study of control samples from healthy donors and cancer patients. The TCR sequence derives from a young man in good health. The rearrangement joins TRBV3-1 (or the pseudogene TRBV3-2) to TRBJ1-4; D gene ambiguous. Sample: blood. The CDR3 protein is CASSQGGAGSEKLFF. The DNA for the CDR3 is TGTGCCAGCAGCCAAGGGGGAGCCGGGAGTGAAAAACTGTTTTTT.